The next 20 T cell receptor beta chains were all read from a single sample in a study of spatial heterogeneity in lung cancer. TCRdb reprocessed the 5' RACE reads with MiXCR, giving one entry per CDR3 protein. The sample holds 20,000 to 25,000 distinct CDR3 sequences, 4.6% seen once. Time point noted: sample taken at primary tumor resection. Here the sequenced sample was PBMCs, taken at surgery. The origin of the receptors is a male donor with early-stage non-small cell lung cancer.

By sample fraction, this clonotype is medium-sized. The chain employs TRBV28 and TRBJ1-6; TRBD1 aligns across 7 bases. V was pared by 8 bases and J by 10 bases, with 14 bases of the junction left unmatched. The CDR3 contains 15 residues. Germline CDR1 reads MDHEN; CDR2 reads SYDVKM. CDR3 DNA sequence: TGTGCCAGCTCACCTGCACAGGGGTTAAGCTCACCCCTCCACTTT. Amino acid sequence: CASSPAQGLSSPLHF.

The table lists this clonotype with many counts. CDR3 DNA sequence: TGTGCCAGCAGTTCCGGGACTAGCGGCTCCTACAATGAGCAGTTCTTC. As protein: CASSSGTSGSYNEQFF. The chain recombines TRBV6-2 or TRBV6-3 with TRBJ2-1; the match to TRBD2 covers 11 bases. Looked up from germline, CDR1 is MNHEY and CDR2 is SVGEGT. With 4 bases clipped from V and 0 bases from J, the junction kept 2 bases outside the gene matches. CDR3 size: 16 residues.

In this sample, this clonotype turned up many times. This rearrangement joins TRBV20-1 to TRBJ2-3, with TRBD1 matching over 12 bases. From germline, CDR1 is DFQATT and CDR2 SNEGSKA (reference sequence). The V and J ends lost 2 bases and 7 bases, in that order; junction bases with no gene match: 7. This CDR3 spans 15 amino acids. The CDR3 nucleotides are TGCAGTGCTAGATATGCCGGGACAGGGGGCAATACGCAGTATTTT. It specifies CSARYAGTGGNTQYF.

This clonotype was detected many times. The CDR3 loop reads CACFRFTEAFF. In nucleotides, the CDR3 is TGTGCCTGTTTCAGGTTCACTGAAGCTTTCTTT. The genes are TRBV30 and TRBJ1-1; D remains ambiguous. CDR1 is GTSNPN, CDR2 SVGIG, per germline (reference sequence). The CDR3 has 11 residues. V lost 6 bases, J lost 4 bases, and 9 bases lay in between. Looking up the rest from reference TRBV30 and TRBJ1-1 gives the full variable domain: SQTIHQWPATLVQPVGSPLSLECTVEGTSNPNLYWYRQAAGRGLQLLFYSVGIGQISSEVPQNLSASRPQDRQFILSSKKLLLSDSGFYLCACFRFTEAFFGQGTRLTVV.

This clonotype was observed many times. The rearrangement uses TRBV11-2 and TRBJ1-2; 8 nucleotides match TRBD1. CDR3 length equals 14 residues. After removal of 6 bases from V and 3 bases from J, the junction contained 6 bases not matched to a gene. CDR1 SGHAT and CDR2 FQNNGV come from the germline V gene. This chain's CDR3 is CASRPGGADYGYTF. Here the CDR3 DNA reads TGTGCCAGCAGACCAGGGGGCGCAGACTATGGCTACACCTTC.

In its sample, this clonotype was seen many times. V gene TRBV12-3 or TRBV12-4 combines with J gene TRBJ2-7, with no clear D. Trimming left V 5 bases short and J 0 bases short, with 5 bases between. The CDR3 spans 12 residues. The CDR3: CASSGSSYEQYF. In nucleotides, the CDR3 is TGTGCCAGCAGTGGCAGCTCCTACGAGCAGTACTTC.

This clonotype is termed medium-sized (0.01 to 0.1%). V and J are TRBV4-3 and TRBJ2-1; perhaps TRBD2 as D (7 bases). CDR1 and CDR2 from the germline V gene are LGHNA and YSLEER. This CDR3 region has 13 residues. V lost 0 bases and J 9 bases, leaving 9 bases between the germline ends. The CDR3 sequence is CASSQDRGAEQFF. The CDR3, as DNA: TGCGCCAGCAGCCAAGATCGGGGGGCTGAGCAGTTCTTC.

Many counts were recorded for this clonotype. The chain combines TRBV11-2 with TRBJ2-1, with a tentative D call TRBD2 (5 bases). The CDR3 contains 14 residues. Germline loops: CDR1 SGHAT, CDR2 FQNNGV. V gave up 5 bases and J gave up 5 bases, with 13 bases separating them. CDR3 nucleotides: TGTGCCAGCAGCACCCGGACGGGAAACAATGAGCAGTTCTTC. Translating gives CASSTRTGNNEQFF.

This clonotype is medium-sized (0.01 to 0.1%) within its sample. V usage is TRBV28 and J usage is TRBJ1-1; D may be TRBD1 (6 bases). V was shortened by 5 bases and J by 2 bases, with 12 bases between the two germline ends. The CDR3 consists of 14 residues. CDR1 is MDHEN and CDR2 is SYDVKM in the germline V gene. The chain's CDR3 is CASSKDRLNTEAFF. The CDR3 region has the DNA TGTGCCAGCAGTAAAGACAGGCTAAACACTGAAGCTTTCTTT.

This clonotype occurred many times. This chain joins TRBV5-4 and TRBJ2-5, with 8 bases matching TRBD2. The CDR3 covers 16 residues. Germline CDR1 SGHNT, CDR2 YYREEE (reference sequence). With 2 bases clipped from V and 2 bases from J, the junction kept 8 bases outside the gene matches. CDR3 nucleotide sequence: TGTGCCAGCAGCTTCCGGGGGAGCGGGGGACAAGAGACCCAGTACTTC. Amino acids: CASSFRGSGGQETQYF.

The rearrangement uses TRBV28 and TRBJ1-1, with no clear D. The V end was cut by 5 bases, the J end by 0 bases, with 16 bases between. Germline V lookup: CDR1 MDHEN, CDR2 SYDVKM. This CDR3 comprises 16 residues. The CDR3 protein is CASSPIPILMNTEAFF. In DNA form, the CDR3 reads TGTGCCAGCAGTCCTATCCCCATTCTGATGAACACTGAAGCTTTCTTT.

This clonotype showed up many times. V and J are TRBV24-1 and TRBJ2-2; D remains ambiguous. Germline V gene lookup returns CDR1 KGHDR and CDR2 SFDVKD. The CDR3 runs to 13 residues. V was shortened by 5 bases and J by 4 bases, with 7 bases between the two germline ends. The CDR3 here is CATSGKVTGELFF. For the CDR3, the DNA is TGTGCCACCAGTGGTAAGGTCACCGGGGAGCTGTTTTTT.

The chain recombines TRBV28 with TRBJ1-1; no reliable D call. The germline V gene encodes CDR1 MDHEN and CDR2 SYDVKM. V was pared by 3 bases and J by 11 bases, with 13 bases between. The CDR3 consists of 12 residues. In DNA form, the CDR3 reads TGTGCCAGCAGTTTTTTGTTAAACGGGGCTTTCTTT. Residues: CASSFLLNGAFF.

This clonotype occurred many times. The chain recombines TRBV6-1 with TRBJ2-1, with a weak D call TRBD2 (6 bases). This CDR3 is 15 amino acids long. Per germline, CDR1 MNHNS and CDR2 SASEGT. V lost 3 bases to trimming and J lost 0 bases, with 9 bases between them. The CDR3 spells CASSEDYRSYNEQFF. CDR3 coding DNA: TGTGCCAGCAGTGAGGACTACCGCTCCTACAATGAGCAGTTCTTC.

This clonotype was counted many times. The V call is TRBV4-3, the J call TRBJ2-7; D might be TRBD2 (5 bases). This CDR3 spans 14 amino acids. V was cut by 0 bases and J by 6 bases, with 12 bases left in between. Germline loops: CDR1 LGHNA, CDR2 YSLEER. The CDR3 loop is CASSQETTWGEQYF. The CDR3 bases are TGCGCCAGCAGCCAAGAGACTACCTGGGGCGAGCAGTACTTC.

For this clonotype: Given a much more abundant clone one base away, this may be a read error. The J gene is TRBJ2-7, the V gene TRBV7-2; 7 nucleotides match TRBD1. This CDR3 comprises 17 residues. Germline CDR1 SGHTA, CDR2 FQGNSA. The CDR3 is CASSFRVTRTGGYVQYF. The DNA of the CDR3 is TGTGCCAGCAGCTTCCGCGTGACTCGGACAGGAGGTTACGTGCAGTACTTC.

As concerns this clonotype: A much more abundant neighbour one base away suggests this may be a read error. The CDR3 DNA follows: TGTGCCAGCAGCCTCGGACAGGACCTATACGAGCAGTACTTC. Amino acid sequence: CASSLGQDLYEQYF. The rearrangement joins TRBV9 to TRBJ2-7, with TRBD1 matching 7 bases. CDR3 length: 14 residues. Germline loops: CDR1 SGDLS, CDR2 YYNGEE. J gave up 4 bases and V 4 bases, and 8 bases lay outside the gene matches.

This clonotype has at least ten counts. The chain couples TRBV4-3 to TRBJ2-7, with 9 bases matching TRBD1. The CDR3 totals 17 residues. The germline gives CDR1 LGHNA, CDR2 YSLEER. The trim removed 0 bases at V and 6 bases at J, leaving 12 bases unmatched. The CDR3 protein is CASSQDLGDRVLGEQYF. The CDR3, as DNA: TGCGCCAGCAGCCAAGATTTGGGGGACAGGGTTTTGGGCGAGCAGTACTTC.

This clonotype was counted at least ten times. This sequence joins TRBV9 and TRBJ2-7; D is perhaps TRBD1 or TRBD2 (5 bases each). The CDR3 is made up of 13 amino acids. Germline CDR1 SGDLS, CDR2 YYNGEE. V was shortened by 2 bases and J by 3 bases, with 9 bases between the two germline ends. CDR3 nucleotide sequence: TGTGCCAGCAGCGTCTGGGACGGCTACGAGCAGTACTTC. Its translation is CASSVWDGYEQYF.

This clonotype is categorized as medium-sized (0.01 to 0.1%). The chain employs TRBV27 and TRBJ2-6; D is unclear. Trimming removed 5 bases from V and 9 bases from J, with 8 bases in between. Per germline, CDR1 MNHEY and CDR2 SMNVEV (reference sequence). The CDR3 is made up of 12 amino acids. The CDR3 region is CASSPGLNVLTF. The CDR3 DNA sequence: TGTGCCAGCAGTCCTGGGCTCAACGTCCTGACTTTC.